What follows describes a single T cell receptor (beta chain). The antigen it binds to is not known. Within one base of it there is no much larger clone, and no base qualities were kept. There are 16 amino acids in the CDR3, from cysteine to phenylalanine inclusive. Of the read, only the CDR3 DNA is kept; its 48 bases are in frame from base 1. CDR1 MNHEY and CDR2 SVGEGT are derived from the germline V gene. Germline trimming: 5 bases from V, 9 bases from J; junction bases outside gene matches: 15. TCRbeta CDR3 regions were amplified from genomic DNA using the immunoSEQ Assay, a bias-controlled multiplex PCR. In the authors' own workflow: Nucleated cell counts per sample were estimated from amplification of reference gene primers within the assay. Sequence reads were collapsed and filtered to measure the absolute abundance of every unique TCRbeta CDR3 rearrangement. For each sample, productive Simpson clonality was calculated by taking the square root of Simpson's diversity index across productive rearrangements. TCRdb re-hosts the immuneACCESS table, in-frame sequences only. Its copies lack some clones; in the studies checked, an unresolved V gene accounts for under half of them, and the cause for the rest is not known. That table is the source of V, J and clone size, and D and trimming were worked out from the DNA. The sample table shows some 370,000 clones, and less than 90% are seen once. In total, the top ten clones hold around 5% of the sample.

In the prospective study, participants were 18 to 89 years old, resided in about two dozen geographic areas of the United States, and were enrolled through a virtual design. In the prospective study, participants were assigned to cohorts based on the clinical history participants reported in a screening survey and a study questionnaire. For ImmuneRACE Cohort 3, a participant was defined as recovered based on two consecutive negative NP/OP PCR tests, clearance by a healthcare professional, or resolution of symptoms. In the prospective study, mobile phlebotomists collected whole blood, serum and a nasopharyngeal or oropharyngeal swab from each participant. Over a roughly 2-month period, participants in the prospective study had the option of providing additional blood draws and questionnaires. Before DNA extraction, prospective study blood samples were shipped either frozen or at room temperature.

These data originate in a study of blood T cell repertoires in COVID-19 (TCRdb year 2020). Study-wide context: Samples from collaborators originated in the United States, Italy and Spain and spanned both the acute and convalescent phases of COVID-19. The prospective study material was composed of cDNA or gDNA derived from T cells, B-cell-depleted T cells, or PBMCs. Deeply sampled blood TCRbeta repertoires from subjects exposed to, actively infected with, or recovered from COVID-19 were included in the dataset. A freely available public database, intended as a resource for researchers studying the immune response to SARS-CoV-2, is where the repertoires were released. The samples were drawn from two sources: the first 160 participants of the ongoing ImmuneRACE study, and fewer than 1,500 subjects contributed by 6 global collaborators. Nearly every sample came with metadata listing a de-identified subject ID, COVID-19 status, age in years and sex. Where HLA class I and class II types were available, the types were taken from metadata supplied by the sample provider, not from assay-based typing. Study-wide conclusions, independent of this receptor: How much clinical and demographic metadata was included differed by source and by participant, and the metadata was provided uncurated.

The sequenced sample was PBMCs or T cells enriched from blood (not recorded which). The chain is made from TRBV6-2 or TRBV6-3 and TRBJ2-1; 8 of the junction bases match TRBD1. The sequence derives from a woman between 50 and 59 years old who had recovered from COVID-19. The CDR3 protein: CASSKLQGAFGPEQFF. The DNA is TGTGCCAGCAGTAAACTCCAGGGGGCCTTCGGGCCTGAGCAGTTCTTC.